These 22 T cell receptor beta chains share one sample of origin, sequenced in a study of glioma-infiltrating T cells after dendritic cell vaccination. The repertoire was sequenced with immunoSEQ multiplex PCR; TCRdb's copy has only in-frame clones and lacks some. The sample yields 3,000 to 4,000 clones, roughly 92% seen once. Sample: blood, taken before dendritic cell vaccination. The source of these receptors is a human donor with glioblastoma.

This chain joins TRBV9 and TRBJ1-1, with D uncertain. The CDR3 length is 13 residues. Germline lookup yields CDR1 SGDLS and CDR2 YYNGEE. V shed 2 bases and J shed 3 bases, with 8 bases lying between them. As DNA, the CDR3 is TGTGCCAGCAGCGTCGTAAGCGACACTGAAGCTTTCTTT. This sequence encodes CASSVVSDTEAFF. Full variable domain (missing parts from reference TRBV9 and TRBJ1-1): DSGVTQTPKHLITATGQRVTLRCSPRSGDLSVYWYQQSLDQGLQFLIQYYNGEERAKGNILERFSAQQFPDLHSELNLSSLELGDSALYFCASSVVSDTEAFFGQGTRLTVV.

The chain links TRBV4-2 to TRBJ2-7; weak D call: TRBD2 (5 bases). The V end was cut by 4 bases, the J end by 0 bases, with 13 bases between. The CDR3 spans 15 residues. The germline V gene has CDR1 LGHNA and CDR2 YNFKEQ. This CDR3 reads CASSPQRTSSYEQYF. CDR3 DNA sequence: TGTGCCAGCAGCCCTCAGCGGACGAGCTCCTACGAGCAGTACTTC.

The V call is TRBV6-1, the J call TRBJ2-1; tentative D call: TRBD2 (6 bases). The CDR3 totals 17 residues. Germline V lookup: CDR1 MNHNS, CDR2 SASEGT. Trimming cost V 2 bases and J 2 bases, with 16 bases left between them. CDR3 in DNA: TGTGCCAGCAGTGAATCGGGACTCGTCAGCACCTACAATGAGCAGTTCTTC. Protein: CASSESGLVSTYNEQFF.

The rearrangement links TRBV20-1 to TRBJ2-5; D remains unclear. This CDR3 has 10 residues. Trimming cost V 6 bases and J 3 bases, with 5 bases left between them. Germline V gives CDR1 DFQATT, CDR2 SNEGSKA (reference sequence). The CDR3 DNA follows: TGCAGTGCCAGTAAAGAGACCCAGTACTTC. It translates to CSASKETQYF.

The V call is TRBV7-2, the J call TRBJ1-5, with TRBD1 matching 8 bases. V lost 4 bases to trimming and J lost 6 bases; unmatched junction nucleotides: 8. Germline V gene data show CDR1 as SGHTA and CDR2 as FQGNSA. The CDR3 is 15 residues long. The CDR3 coding sequence is TGTGCCAGCAGCTCCGTCGGGACAGGAGGTCAGCCCCAGCATTTT. The encoded protein is CASSSVGTGGQPQHF.

On this clone: In the same sample, other DNA sequences code for this CDR3. The V and J genes are TRBV5-4 and TRBJ2-7; possible D gene TRBD2, 6 bases. The CDR3 covers 14 residues. The V gene lost 4 bases and the J gene lost 6 bases, with 17 bases spanning the gap. Germline V gene sequence: CDR1 SGHNT, CDR2 YYREEE (reference sequence). The CDR3 DNA reads as TGTGCCAGCAGCCTGGGAGTTGCCGGGGGCGAGCAGTACTTC. It translates to CASSLGVAGGEQYF.

This chain connects TRBV4-1 to TRBJ2-3; 12 positions match TRBD2. CDR1 and CDR2 (germline): MGHRA, YSYEKL. V lost 1 base, J lost 3 bases, and 5 bases stayed unmatched. There are 17 residues in the CDR3. DNA of the CDR3: TGCGCCAGCAGCCAAGCGGCTAGCGGGAGGGAAACAGATACGCAGTATTTT. Residues: CASSQAASGRETDTQYF.

J is TRBJ1-1 and V is TRBV28; D call uncertain. Trimming took off 2 bases at V and 4 bases at J, with 11 bases between the two ends. CDR1 MDHEN and CDR2 SYDVKM come from the germline V gene. The CDR3 has 14 residues. CDR3 in DNA: TGTGCCAGCAGTTTAGCGGGGTCTGGCACTGAAGCTTTCTTT. Encoded protein: CASSLAGSGTEAFF. Full variable domain (missing parts from reference TRBV28 and TRBJ1-1): DVKVTQSSRYLVKRTGEKVFLECVQDMDHENMFWYRQDPGLGLRLIYFSYDVKMKEKGDIPEGYSVSREKKERFSLILESASTNQTSMYLCASSLAGSGTEAFFGQGTRLTVV.

The chain employs TRBV6-1 and TRBJ2-7; possibly TRBD2 for D (6 bases). This CDR3 has 14 amino acids. CDR1 and CDR2 (germline): MNHNS, SASEGT. Trimming took off 6 bases at V and 2 bases at J, with 14 bases between the two ends. The CDR3 sequence is CASRYGTPAYEQYF. CDR3 bases: TGTGCCAGCAGGTACGGGACTCCAGCCTACGAGCAGTACTTC.

The genes are TRBV6-1 and TRBJ2-3; D is ambiguous. V gave up 3 bases and J gave up 3 bases, with 10 bases separating them. From germline, CDR1 is MNHNS and CDR2 SASEGT. This CDR3 has 14 residues. DNA of the CDR3: TGTGCCAGCAGTGAGTGGCATGTTACAGATACGCAGTATTTT. It translates to CASSEWHVTDTQYF.

This chain connects TRBV19 to TRBJ2-1, with D perhaps TRBD2 (7 bases). With 8 bases removed from V and 7 bases from J, the gap between germline ends came to 18 bases. Germline loops: CDR1 LNHDA, CDR2 SQIVND (reference sequence). This CDR3 has 14 residues. The CDR3 region is CASFGGAGRNEQFF. CDR3 DNA sequence: TGTGCCAGTTTTGGGGGGGCCGGCCGTAATGAGCAGTTCTTC. The variable domain in full, completed from reference TRBV19 and TRBJ2-1, reads DGGITQSPKYLFRKEGQNVTLSCEQNLNHDAMYWYRQDPGQGLRLIYYSQIVNDFQKGDIAEGYSVSREKKESFPLTVTSAQKNPTAFYLCASFGGAGRNEQFFGPGTRLTVL.

V is TRBV18 and J is TRBJ1-5; D might be TRBD1 (6 bases). This CDR3 has 15 amino acids. Germline V gene lookup returns CDR1 KGHSH and CDR2 LQKENI. V was clipped by 3 bases and J by 2 bases, with 11 bases between them. CDR3 loop: CASSPWGQGNQPQHF. The CDR3 DNA reads TGTGCCAGCTCACCGTGGGGGCAGGGCAATCAGCCCCAGCATTTT.

This clone appeared a single time. V usage is TRBV11-1 and J usage is TRBJ2-7, with 8 nucleotides matching TRBD1. J gave up 6 bases and V 5 bases, and 9 bases lay outside the gene matches. CDR1 SGHAT and CDR2 FQDESV come from the germline V gene (reference sequence). CDR3 length equals 14 residues. The CDR3 DNA is TGTGCCAGCAGCCCCGGACAGGGTGCGCTCGAGCAGTACTTC. Translation: CASSPGQGALEQYF.

The rearrangement links TRBV19 to TRBJ1-2; D is possibly TRBD1 (5 bases). From germline, CDR1 is LNHDA and CDR2 SQIVND (reference sequence). Trimming stripped 3 bases from V and 8 bases from J, with 10 bases between. There are 12 residues in the CDR3. CDR3 region: CASSMPPGGYTF. As DNA, the CDR3 is TGTGCCAGTAGTATGCCACCAGGGGGCTACACCTTC.

This clone was found a few times. The rearrangement links TRBV30 to TRBJ1-2; D remains ambiguous. The CDR3 is 12 residues long. V shed 7 bases and J shed 3 bases, with 12 bases lying between them. Germline V CDR1 and CDR2: GTSNPN, SVGIG (reference sequence). CDR3 nucleotide sequence: TGTGCCTCCTCCGGGATCGACTATGGCTACACCTTC. This codes for CASSGIDYGYTF.

This chain connects TRBV4-3 to TRBJ2-7; TRBD2 might be the D (6 bases). Trimming took 4 bases from V and 7 from J, leaving 23 bases between them. There are 16 residues in the CDR3. Germline-derived CDR1 and CDR2 are LGHNA and YSLEER. CDR3 protein: CASSRTEWGGGSEQYF. CDR3 nucleotide sequence: TGCGCCAGCAGCCGGACTGAATGGGGAGGTGGGTCGGAGCAGTACTTC.

The gene calls are TRBV27 and TRBJ1-2; the match to TRBD1 covers 10 bases. The CDR3 is made up of 14 amino acids. CDR1 and CDR2 (germline): MNHEY, SMNVEV (reference sequence). With V trimmed by 3 bases and J by 7 bases, 5 bases remained unmatched. CDR3 amino acids: CASSLDRGLSGYTF. The DNA of the CDR3 is TGTGCCAGCAGTTTGGACAGGGGGTTAAGTGGCTACACCTTC.

The V call is TRBV6-1, the J call TRBJ2-4, with D perhaps TRBD1 (5 bases). The V gene lost 2 bases and the J gene lost 0 bases, with 17 bases spanning the gap. The CDR3 is 18 residues long. Per the germline V gene, CDR1 is MNHNS and CDR2 is SASEGT. CDR3 region: CASSERAGQNLAKNIQYF. The CDR3 DNA reads TGTGCCAGCAGTGAAAGGGCAGGACAAAACCTAGCCAAAAACATTCAGTACTTC.

The chain uses TRBV28 and TRBJ2-5; possible D gene TRBD1, 5 bases. Germline lookup yields CDR1 MDHEN and CDR2 SYDVKM. V shed 6 bases and J shed 1 base, with 18 bases lying between them. This CDR3 is built from 16 residues. CDR3 protein: CASSPLPQGIQETQYF. The DNA for the CDR3 is TGTGCCAGCAGCCCCCTCCCTCAGGGTATCCAAGAGACCCAGTACTTC.

This rearrangement joins TRBV5-4 to TRBJ1-1; D may be TRBD1 (5 bases). Germline assignment: CDR1 SGHNT and CDR2 YYREEE (reference sequence). This CDR3 has 15 residues. V was pared by 1 base and J by 7 bases, with 17 bases between. The CDR3 reads CASSLRLPQGGEAFF. In nucleotides, the CDR3 is TGTGCCAGCAGCTTGCGCCTACCCCAGGGCGGTGAAGCTTTCTTT.

This clone was counted between two and nine times. The chain uses TRBV19 and TRBJ1-4, with 9 positions matching TRBD1. Germline CDR1 is LNHDA and CDR2 is SQIVND (reference sequence). Unmatched junction bases numbered 15, after V lost 3 bases and J lost 13 bases. The CDR3 is 16 amino acids. For the CDR3, the DNA is TGTGCCAGTAGTATCACAGGGGGCCACCCCCGGAGGGGACTGTTTTTT. Its translation: CASSITGGHPRRGLFF.

This clone was picked up a small number of times. This chain joins TRBV19 and TRBJ2-7; a possible D gene is TRBD1 (5 bases). V was shortened by 6 bases and J by 2 bases, with 17 bases between the two germline ends. This CDR3 contains 15 residues. The germline V gene encodes CDR1 LNHDA and CDR2 SQIVND (reference sequence). This chain's CDR3 is CASRRTPTAPYEQYF. In DNA form, the CDR3 reads TGTGCCAGTAGACGGACACCCACCGCGCCCTACGAGCAGTACTTC. Full variable domain (outside the CDR3, taken from reference TRBV19 and TRBJ2-7): DGGITQSPKYLFRKEGQNVTLSCEQNLNHDAMYWYRQDPGQGLRLIYYSQIVNDFQKGDIAEGYSVSREKKESFPLTVTSAQKNPTAFYLCASRRTPTAPYEQYFGPGTRLTVT.